Listed here are 5 T cell receptor beta chains from one sample, sequenced in a study of blood T cell repertoires in COVID-19. The table came from immunoSEQ multiplex PCR; TCRdb's copy has only in-frame clones and leaves some out. The table includes fewer than 400,000 clones, around 87% detected once. The sample consisted of PBMCs or T cells enriched from blood (not recorded which). The source is a woman in her forties or fifties who had recovered from COVID-19.

V is TRBV27 and J is TRBJ1-4; a weak D match, TRBD1 (5 bases). CDR1 is MNHEY and CDR2 is SMNVEV in the germline V gene (reference sequence). CDR3 length: 16 amino acids. V lost 5 bases to trimming and J lost 2 bases, with 15 bases between them. The CDR3 is CASSRIRDGTNEKLFF. CDR3 nucleotide sequence: TGTGCCAGCAGTCGAATCAGGGATGGTACTAATGAAAAACTGTTTTTT.

This clone was detected only once. The CDR3 sequence is CASSPSGASGYTF. The CDR3 DNA reads TGTGCCAGCAGCCCTTCAGGGGCGAGTGGCTACACCTTC. The genes are TRBV7-9 and TRBJ1-2; D perhaps matches TRBD1 (6 bases). The CDR3 has 13 residues. Germline CDR1 SEHNR, CDR2 FQNEAQ (reference sequence). Trimming cost V 5 bases and J 7 bases, with 14 bases left between them.

The V call is TRBV5-1, the J call TRBJ1-1; D might be TRBD1 (6 bases). CDR3 length equals 16 residues. V lost 3 bases and J 5 bases, leaving 20 bases between the germline ends. Per the germline V gene, CDR1 is SGHRS and CDR2 is YFSETQ. In DNA, the CDR3 is TGCGCCAGCAGCTGGACGACAGGACAGATACGGACTGAAGCTTTCTTT. The encoded protein is CASSWTTGQIRTEAFF.

V gene TRBV5-8 combines with J gene TRBJ1-1; perhaps TRBD1 as D (5 bases). V was cut by 4 bases and J by 4 bases, with 11 bases left in between. The CDR3 loop spans 13 amino acids. Germline V gene lookup returns CDR1 SGHTS and CDR2 YDEGEE. In nucleotides, the CDR3 is TGTGCCAGCAGCCCTTCGGGGGGCACTGAAGCTTTCTTT. Amino acids: CASSPSGGTEAFF.

The chain couples TRBV2 to TRBJ1-5, with 8 nucleotides matching TRBD1. The CDR3 loop spans 14 amino acids. V gave up 5 bases and J gave up 3 bases; unmatched junction bases: 3. Germline V lookup: CDR1 SNHLY, CDR2 FYNNEI. The CDR3 coding sequence is TGTGCCAGCAGTAGGACAGGGTCCAATCAGCCCCAGCATTTT. Residues: CASSRTGSNQPQHF. The whole variable domain, remainder taken from reference TRBV2 and TRBJ1-5, is EPEVTQTPSHQVTQMGQEVILRCVPISNHLYFYWYRQILGQKVEFLVSFYNNEISEKSEIFDDQFSVERPDGSNFTLKIRSTKLEDSAMYFCASSRTGSNQPQHFGDGTRLSIL.